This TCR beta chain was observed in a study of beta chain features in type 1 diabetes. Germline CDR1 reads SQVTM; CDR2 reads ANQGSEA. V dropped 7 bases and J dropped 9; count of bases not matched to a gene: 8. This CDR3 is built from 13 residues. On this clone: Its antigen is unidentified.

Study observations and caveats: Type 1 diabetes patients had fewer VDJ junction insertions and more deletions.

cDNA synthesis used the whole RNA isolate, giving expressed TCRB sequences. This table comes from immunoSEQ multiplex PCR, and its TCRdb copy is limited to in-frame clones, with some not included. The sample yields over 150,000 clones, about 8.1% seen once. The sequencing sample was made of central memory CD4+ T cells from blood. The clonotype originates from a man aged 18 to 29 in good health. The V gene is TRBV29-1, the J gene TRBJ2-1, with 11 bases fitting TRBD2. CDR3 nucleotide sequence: TGCAGCGCCGTAGCGGGAGGGGCAGGTGAGCAGTTCTTC. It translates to CSAVAGGAGEQFF.